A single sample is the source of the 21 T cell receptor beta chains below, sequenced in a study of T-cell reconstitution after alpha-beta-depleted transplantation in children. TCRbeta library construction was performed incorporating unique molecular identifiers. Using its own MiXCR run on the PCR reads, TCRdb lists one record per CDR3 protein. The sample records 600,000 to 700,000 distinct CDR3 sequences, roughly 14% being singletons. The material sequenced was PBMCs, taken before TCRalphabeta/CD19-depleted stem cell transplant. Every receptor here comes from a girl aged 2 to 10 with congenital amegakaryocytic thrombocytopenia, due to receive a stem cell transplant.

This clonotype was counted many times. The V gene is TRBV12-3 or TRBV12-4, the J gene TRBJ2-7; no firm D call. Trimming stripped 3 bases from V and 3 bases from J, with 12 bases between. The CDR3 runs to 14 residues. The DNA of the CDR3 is TGTGCCAGCAGTTTCCTTGACTGGGGCTACGAGCAGTACTTC. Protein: CASSFLDWGYEQYF.

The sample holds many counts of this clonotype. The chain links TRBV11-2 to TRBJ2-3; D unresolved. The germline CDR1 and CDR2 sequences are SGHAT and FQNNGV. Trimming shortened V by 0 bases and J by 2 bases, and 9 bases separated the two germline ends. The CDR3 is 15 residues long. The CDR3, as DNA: TGTGCCAGCAGCTTAGATGGCGCAGCCACAGATACGCAGTATTTT. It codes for CASSLDGAATDTQYF.

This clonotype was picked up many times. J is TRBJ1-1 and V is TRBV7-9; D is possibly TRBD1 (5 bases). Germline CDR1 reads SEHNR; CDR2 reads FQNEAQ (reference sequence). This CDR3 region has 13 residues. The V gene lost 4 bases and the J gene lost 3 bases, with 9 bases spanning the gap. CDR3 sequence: CASSWKQDTEAFF. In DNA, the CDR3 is TGTGCCAGCAGCTGGAAACAGGACACTGAAGCTTTCTTT.

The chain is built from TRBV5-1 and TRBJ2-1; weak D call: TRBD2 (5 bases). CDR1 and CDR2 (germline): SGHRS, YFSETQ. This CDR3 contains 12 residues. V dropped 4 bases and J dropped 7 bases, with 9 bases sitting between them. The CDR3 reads CASSPGENEQFF. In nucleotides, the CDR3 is TGCGCCAGCAGCCCCGGGGAAAATGAGCAGTTCTTC. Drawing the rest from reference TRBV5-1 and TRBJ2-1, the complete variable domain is KAGVTQTPRYLIKTRGQQVTLSCSPISGHRSVSWYQQTPGQGLQFLFEYFSETQRNKGNFPGRFSGRQFSNSRSEMNVSTLELGDSALYLCASSPGENEQFFGPGTRLTVL.

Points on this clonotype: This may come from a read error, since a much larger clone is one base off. The CDR3 DNA reads TGTGCCAGCAGTAGCCCTGCAGCGGTACCATACAATGAGCCGTTCTTC. As protein: CASSSPAAVPYNEPFF. V is TRBV28 and J is TRBJ2-1; the D gene is possibly TRBD2 (5 bases). CDR1 is MDHEN, CDR2 SYDVKM, per germline. CDR3 length: 16 residues.

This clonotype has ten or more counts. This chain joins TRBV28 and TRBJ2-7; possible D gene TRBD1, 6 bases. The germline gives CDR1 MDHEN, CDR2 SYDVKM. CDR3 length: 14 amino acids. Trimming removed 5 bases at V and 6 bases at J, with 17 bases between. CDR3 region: CASSPPGQQSEQYF. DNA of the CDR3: TGTGCCAGCAGTCCTCCTGGACAGCAAAGCGAGCAGTACTTC.

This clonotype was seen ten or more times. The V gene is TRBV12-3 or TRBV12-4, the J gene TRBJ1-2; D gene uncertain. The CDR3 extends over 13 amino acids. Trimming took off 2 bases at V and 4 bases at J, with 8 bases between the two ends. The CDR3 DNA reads TGTGCCAGCAGTTTACGGATCAGCTATGGCTACACCTTC. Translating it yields CASSLRISYGYTF.

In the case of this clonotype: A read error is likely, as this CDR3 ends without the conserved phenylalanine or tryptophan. The CDR3 DNA follows: TGCAGTGCTAGTTCAAACACTGAAGCTTTCTTA. It yields the protein CSASSNTEAFL. The chain uses TRBV20-1 and TRBJ1-1, with unresolved D. Germline CDR1 is DFQATT and CDR2 is SNEGSKA (reference sequence). CDR3 length equals 11 residues. V was shortened by 3 bases and J by 2 bases, with 4 bases between the two germline ends.

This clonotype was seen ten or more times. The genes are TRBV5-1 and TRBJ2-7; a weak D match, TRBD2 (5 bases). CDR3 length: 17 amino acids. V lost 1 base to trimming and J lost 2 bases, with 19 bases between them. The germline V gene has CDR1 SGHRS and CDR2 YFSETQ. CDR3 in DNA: TGCGCCAGCAGCTTGAGTGGAGCGGCCGCGATTCCCTACGAGCAGTACTTC. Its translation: CASSLSGAAAIPYEQYF.

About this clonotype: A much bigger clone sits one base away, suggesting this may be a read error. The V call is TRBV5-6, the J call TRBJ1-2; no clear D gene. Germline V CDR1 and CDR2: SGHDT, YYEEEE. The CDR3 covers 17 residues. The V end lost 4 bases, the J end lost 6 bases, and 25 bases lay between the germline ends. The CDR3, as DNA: TGTGCCAGCAGCACCGCTGGGATATTCGGAACCCAAAATGGCTACACCTTC. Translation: CASSTAGIFGTQNGYTF.

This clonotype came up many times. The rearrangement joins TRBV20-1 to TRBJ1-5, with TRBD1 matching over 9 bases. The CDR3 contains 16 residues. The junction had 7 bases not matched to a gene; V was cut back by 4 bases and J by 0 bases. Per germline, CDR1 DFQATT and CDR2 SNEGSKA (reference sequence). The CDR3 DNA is TGCAGTGCTACCGCGGGACAGGGACATAGCAATCAGCCCCAGCATTTT. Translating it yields CSATAGQGHSNQPQHF.

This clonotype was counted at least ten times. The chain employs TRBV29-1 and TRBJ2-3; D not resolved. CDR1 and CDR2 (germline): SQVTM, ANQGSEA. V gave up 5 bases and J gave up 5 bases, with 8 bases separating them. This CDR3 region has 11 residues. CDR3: CSVLQRDTQYF. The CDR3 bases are TGCAGCGTTCTACAGCGAGATACGCAGTATTTT.

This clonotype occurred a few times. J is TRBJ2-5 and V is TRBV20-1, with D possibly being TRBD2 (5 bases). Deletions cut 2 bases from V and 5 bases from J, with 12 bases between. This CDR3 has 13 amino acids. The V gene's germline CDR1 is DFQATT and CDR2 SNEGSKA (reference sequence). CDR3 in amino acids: CSARSARGETQYF. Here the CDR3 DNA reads TGCAGTGCTAGATCTGCCCGCGGGGAGACCCAGTACTTC.

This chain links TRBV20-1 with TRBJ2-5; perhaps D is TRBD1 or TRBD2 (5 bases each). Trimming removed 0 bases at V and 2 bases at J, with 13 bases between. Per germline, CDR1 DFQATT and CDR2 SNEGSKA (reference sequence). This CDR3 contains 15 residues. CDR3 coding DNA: TGCAGTGCTAGAGAGCGGTGGGGGAAACAAGAGACCCAGTACTTC. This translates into CSARERWGKQETQYF.

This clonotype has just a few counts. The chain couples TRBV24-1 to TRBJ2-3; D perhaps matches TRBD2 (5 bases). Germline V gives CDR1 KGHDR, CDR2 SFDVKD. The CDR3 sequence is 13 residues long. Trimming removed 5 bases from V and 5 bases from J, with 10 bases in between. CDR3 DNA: TGTGCCACCAGTGGTGGGAGCGGAGATACGCAGTATTTT. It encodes CATSGGSGDTQYF.

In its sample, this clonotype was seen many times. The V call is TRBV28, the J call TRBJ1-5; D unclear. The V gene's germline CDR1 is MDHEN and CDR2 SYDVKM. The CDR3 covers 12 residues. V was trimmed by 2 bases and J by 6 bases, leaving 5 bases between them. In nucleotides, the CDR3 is TGTGCCAGCAGTTTAAGTGTTCAGCCCCAGCATTTT. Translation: CASSLSVQPQHF.

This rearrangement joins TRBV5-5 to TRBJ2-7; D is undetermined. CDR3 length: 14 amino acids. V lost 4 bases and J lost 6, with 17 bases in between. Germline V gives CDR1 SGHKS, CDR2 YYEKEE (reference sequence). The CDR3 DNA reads TGTGCCAGCAGCATGCTAAACGGGCCAGCCGAGCAGTACTTC. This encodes CASSMLNGPAEQYF.

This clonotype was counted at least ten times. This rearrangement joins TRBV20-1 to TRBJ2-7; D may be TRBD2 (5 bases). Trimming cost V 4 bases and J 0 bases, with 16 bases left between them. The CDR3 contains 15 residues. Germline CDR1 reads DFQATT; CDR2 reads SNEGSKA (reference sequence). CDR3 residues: CSAKTPDSSSYEQYF. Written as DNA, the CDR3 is TGCAGTGCTAAGACCCCGGACTCTAGCTCCTACGAGCAGTACTTC.

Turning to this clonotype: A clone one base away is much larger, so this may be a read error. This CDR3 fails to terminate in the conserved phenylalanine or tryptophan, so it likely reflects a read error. The CDR3 DNA reads as TGTGCCAGCAGAATCTCAGGGGGGTACAATGAGCAGTTCTCC. Protein product: CASRISGGYNEQFS. The gene calls are TRBV28 and TRBJ2-1, with a tentative D call TRBD1 (7 bases). V lost 6 bases to trimming and J lost 4 bases, with 13 bases between them. Germline CDR1 and CDR2: MDHEN and SYDVKM. The CDR3 sequence is 14 residues long.

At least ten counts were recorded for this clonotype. This CDR3 is CSVELGQGSTYNEQFF. DNA of the CDR3: TGCAGCGTTGAGCTGGGACAGGGGTCGACCTACAATGAGCAGTTCTTC. The chain carries TRBV29-1 and TRBJ2-1; TRBD1 matches at 10 bases. V shed 3 bases, J shed 2 bases, and the junction held 7 bases outside the gene matches. The CDR3 is 16 amino acids. The germline V gene has CDR1 SQVTM and CDR2 ANQGSEA.

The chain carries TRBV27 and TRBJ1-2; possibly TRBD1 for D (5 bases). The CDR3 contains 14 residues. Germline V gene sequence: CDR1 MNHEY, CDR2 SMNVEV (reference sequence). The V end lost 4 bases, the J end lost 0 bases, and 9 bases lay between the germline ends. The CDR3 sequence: CASSSGGTNYGYTF. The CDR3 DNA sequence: TGTGCCAGCAGTTCCGGGGGGACTAACTATGGCTACACCTTC.